This T cell receptor beta chain was identified during a study of Graves' ophthalmopathy and Graves' hyperthyroidism. Study in general: Ahead of any treatment, peripheral blood was obtained at the initial diagnosis. Overall study findings and caveats: Most thyroid clonotypes expanded beyond 0.001 frequency were also found in blood.

Beta-chain TCR CDR3 regions were amplified from RNA transcripts. HTBI primers served in a first-round RT-PCR, which a second-round multiplex PCR followed. TCRdb re-called the multiplex PCR reads through MiXCR, storing one row per CDR3 protein. This table has almost 750,000 distinct CDR3 sequences, around 40% appearing once. Germline CDR1 reads MNHEY; CDR2 reads SVGAGI. Trimming cost V 5 bases and J 0 bases, with 10 bases left between them. The CDR3 has 15 residues. Only a few counts were recorded for this clonotype. Its antigen remains unknown. This TCR derives from an adult man with Graves' ophthalmopathy. The specimen was peripheral blood. The chain uses TRBV6-5 and TRBJ1-4; D gene unclear. Written as DNA, the CDR3 is TGTGCCAGCAGTACGGACCTAGCAACTAATGAAAAACTGTTTTTT. This sequence encodes CASSTDLATNEKLFF.